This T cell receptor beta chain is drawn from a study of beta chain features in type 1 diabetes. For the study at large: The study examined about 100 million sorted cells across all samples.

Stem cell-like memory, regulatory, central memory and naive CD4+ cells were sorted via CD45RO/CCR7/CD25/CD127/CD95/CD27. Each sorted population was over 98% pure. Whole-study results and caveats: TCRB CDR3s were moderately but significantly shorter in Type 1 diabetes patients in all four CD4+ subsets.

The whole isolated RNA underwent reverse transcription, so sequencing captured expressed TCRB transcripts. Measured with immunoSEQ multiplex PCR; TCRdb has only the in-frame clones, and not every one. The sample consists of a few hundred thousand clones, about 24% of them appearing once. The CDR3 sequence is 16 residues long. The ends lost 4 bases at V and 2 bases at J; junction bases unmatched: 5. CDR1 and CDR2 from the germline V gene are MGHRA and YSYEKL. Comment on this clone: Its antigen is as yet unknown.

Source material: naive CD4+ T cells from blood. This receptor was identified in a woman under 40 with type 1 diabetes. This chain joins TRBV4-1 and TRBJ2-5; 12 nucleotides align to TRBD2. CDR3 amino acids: CASSRRTSGIQETQYF. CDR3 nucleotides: TGCGCCAGCAGCCGCAGGACTAGCGGGATTCAAGAGACCCAGTACTTC.